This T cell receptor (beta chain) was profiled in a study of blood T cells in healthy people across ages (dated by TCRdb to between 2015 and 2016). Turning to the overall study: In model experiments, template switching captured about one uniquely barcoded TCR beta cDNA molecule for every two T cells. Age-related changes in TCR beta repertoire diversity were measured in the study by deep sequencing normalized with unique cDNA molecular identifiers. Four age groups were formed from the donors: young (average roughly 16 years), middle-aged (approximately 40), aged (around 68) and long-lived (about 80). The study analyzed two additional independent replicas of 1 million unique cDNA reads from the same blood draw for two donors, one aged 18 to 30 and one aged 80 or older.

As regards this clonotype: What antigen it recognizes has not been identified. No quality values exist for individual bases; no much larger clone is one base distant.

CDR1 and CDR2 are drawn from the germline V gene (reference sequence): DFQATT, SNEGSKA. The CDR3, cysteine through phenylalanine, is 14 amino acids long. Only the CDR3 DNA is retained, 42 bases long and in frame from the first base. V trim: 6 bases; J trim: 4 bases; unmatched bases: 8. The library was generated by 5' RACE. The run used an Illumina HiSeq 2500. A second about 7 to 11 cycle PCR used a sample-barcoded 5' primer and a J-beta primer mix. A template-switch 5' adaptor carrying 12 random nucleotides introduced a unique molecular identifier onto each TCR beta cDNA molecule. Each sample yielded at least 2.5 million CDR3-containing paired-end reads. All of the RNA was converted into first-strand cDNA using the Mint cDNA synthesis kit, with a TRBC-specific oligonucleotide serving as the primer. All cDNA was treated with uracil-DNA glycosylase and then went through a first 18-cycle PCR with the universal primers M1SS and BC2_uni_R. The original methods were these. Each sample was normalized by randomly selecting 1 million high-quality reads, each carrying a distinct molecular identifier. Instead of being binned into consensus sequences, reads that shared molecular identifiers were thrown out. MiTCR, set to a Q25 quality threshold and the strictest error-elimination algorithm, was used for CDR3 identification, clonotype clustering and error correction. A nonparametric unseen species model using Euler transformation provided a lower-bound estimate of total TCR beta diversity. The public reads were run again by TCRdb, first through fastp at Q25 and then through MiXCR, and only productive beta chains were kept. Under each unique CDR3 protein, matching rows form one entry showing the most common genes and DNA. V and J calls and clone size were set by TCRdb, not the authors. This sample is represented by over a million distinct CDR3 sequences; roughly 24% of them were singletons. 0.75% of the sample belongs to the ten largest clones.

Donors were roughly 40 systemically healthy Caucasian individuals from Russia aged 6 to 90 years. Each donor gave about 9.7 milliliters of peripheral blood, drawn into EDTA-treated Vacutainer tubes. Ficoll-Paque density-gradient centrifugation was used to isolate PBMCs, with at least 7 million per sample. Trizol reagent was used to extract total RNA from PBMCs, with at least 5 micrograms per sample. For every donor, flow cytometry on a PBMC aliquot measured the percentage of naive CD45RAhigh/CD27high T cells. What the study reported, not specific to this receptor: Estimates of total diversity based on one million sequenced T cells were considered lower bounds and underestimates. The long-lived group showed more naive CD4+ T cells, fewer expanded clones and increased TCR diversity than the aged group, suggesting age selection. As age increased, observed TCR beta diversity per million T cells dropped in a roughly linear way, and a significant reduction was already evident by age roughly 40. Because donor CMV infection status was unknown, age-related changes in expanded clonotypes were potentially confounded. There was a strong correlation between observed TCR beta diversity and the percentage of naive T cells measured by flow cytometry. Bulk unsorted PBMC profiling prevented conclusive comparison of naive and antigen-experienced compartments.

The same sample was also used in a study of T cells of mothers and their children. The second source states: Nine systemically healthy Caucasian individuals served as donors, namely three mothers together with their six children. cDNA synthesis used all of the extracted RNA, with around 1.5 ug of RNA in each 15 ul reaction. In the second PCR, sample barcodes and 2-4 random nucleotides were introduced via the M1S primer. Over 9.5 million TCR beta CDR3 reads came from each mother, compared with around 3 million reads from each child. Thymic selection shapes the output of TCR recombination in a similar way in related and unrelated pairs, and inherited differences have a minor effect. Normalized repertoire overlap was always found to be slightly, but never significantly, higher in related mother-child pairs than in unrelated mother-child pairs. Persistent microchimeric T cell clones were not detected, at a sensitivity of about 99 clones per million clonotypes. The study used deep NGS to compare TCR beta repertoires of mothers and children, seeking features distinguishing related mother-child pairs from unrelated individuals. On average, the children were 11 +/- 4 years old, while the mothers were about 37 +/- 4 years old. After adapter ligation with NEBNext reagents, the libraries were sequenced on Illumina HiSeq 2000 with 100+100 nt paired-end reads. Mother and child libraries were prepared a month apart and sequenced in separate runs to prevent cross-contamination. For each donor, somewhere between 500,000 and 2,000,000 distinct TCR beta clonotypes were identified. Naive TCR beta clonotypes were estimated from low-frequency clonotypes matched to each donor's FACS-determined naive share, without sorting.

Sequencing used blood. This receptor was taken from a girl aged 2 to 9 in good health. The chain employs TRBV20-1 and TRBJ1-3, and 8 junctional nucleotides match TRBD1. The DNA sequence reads TGCAGTGCGACCCGGACAGGGTTAGGAAACACCATATATTTT. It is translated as CSATRTGLGNTIYF.